Below are 18 T cell receptor beta chains sequenced from a single sample in a study of shared clonotypes between healthy human individuals. Cells designated naive CD8 were CD45RO-negative and were positively selected for CCR7, with terminally differentiated effector memory CD45RA+ cells excluded. Sequencing used immunoSEQ multiplex PCR; TCRdb keeps in-frame clones, though not all of them. Here the sample spans about 2 million clones, just under 95% being singletons. Material for sequencing was naive CD8+ T cells sorted from blood. Source of these receptors: a man aged 18 to 30 in good health.

Regarding this clone: Within the sample, other DNA sequences also encode this same CDR3. This chain links TRBV6-5 with TRBJ2-2; no firm D call. The germline V gene encodes CDR1 MNHEY and CDR2 SVGAGI. CDR3 length equals 13 residues. The germline V and J ends were trimmed by 2 bases and 6 bases, with 7 bases remaining between them. The DNA for the CDR3 is TGTGCCAGCAGTTACGGATTCCCCGGGGAGCTGTTTTTT. Its translation: CASSYGFPGELFF.

V usage is TRBV5-1 and J usage is TRBJ2-1; TRBD2 is a possible D gene (5 bases). The V end was cut by 5 bases, the J end by 2 bases, with 14 bases between. Looked up from germline, CDR1 is SGHRS and CDR2 is YFSETQ. The CDR3 sequence is 15 residues long. For the CDR3, the DNA is TGCGCCAGCAGAGCCAGCGGAGACCCCTACAATGAGCAGTTCTTC. This translates into CASRASGDPYNEQFF.

This clone was seen a single time. This chain connects TRBV5-6 to TRBJ2-1; 9 bases agree with TRBD2. This CDR3 region has 16 residues. In germline, CDR1 is SGHDT, CDR2 YYEEEE. Trimming cost V 1 base and J 8 bases; bases outside gene matches: 10. The CDR3 loop is CASSLLAASGAHEQFF. DNA of the CDR3: TGTGCCAGCAGCTTGTTAGCGGCTAGCGGGGCCCATGAGCAGTTCTTC.

The chain uses TRBV4-3 and TRBJ1-1; D is unresolved. The CDR3 contains 15 residues. Trimming left V 0 bases short and J 3 bases short, with 11 bases between. Germline CDR1 reads LGHNA; CDR2 reads YSLEER. CDR3 sequence (DNA): TGCGCCAGCAGCCAAGAGGAACATGGGGACACTGAAGCTTTCTTT. Translating gives CASSQEEHGDTEAFF.

The V gene is TRBV2, the J gene TRBJ2-7; 12 bases fit TRBD2. The CDR3 consists of 18 residues. Germline-derived CDR1 and CDR2 are SNHLY and FYNNEI. V was clipped by 3 bases and J by 0 bases; unmatched bases: 9. CDR3 protein: CASSDPGLAGFLSYEQYF. In DNA, the CDR3 is TGTGCCAGCAGTGATCCTGGACTAGCGGGATTCCTCTCCTACGAGCAGTACTTC.

Regarding this clone: The same CDR3 is also encoded by other DNA sequences in this sample. This CDR3 reads CASSLRLAGAYEQYF. As DNA, the CDR3 is TGCGCCAGCAGCTTGCGACTAGCGGGGGCCTACGAGCAGTACTTC. The chain couples TRBV5-1 to TRBJ2-7, with 12 bases lining up with TRBD2. Trimming took 1 base from V and 2 from J; bases not matched to a gene: 1. Germline CDR1 is SGHRS and CDR2 is YFSETQ. CDR3 length: 15 amino acids. Based on the CDR3 plus reference TRBV5-1 and TRBJ2-7, the full variable domain is KAGVTQTPRYLIKTRGQQVTLSCSPISGHRSVSWYQQTPGQGLQFLFEYFSETQRNKGNFPGRFSGRQFSNSRSEMNVSTLELGDSALYLCASSLRLAGAYEQYFGPGTRLTVT.

The chain couples TRBV7-9 to TRBJ2-5; 9 positions match TRBD1. The junction had 8 bases not matched to a gene; V was cut back by 0 bases and J by 9 bases. CDR3 length: 15 residues. CDR1 and CDR2 from the germline V gene are SEHNR and FQNEAQ (reference sequence). The CDR3 sequence is CASSLAGEGDRAQYF. DNA for the CDR3: TGTGCCAGCAGCTTAGCGGGAGAGGGGGACAGGGCCCAGTACTTC. Combining the CDR3 with reference TRBV7-9 and TRBJ2-5 gives the whole variable domain DTGVSQNPRHKITKRGQNVTFRCDPISEHNRLYWYRQTLGQGPEFLTYFQNEAQLEKSRLLSDRFSAERPKGSFSTLEIQRTEQGDSAMYLCASSLAGEGDRAQYFGPGTRLLVL.

The count of this clone is one. The V call is TRBV5-1, the J call TRBJ1-1, with TRBD1 as a possible D gene (5 bases). CDR1 and CDR2 from the germline V gene are SGHRS and YFSETQ. The CDR3 contains 15 residues. V shed 1 base and J shed 7 bases, with 17 bases lying between them. The CDR3 coding sequence is TGCGCCAGCAGCTTGAGGCGGGGGGAGGATGGTGAAGCTTTCTTT. Encoded protein: CASSLRRGEDGEAFF.

V is TRBV4-3 and J is TRBJ2-2, with 8 bases fitting TRBD2. Germline V gives CDR1 LGHNA, CDR2 YSLEER. CDR3 length: 18 residues. Unmatched junction bases numbered 12, after V lost 0 bases and J lost 6 bases. CDR3 loop: CASSQDRVAGRVSGELFF. The CDR3 coding sequence is TGCGCCAGCAGCCAAGATAGGGTAGCGGGACGTGTTTCCGGGGAGCTGTTTTTT.

This chain joins TRBV5-8 and TRBJ1-1; D is possibly TRBD1 (5 bases). Germline CDR1 is SGHTS and CDR2 is YDEGEE. V lost 3 bases and J 6 bases, leaving 15 bases between the germline ends. CDR3 size: 14 residues. The chain's CDR3 is CASSSTETVAEAFF. The CDR3 DNA follows: TGTGCCAGCAGCTCGACAGAGACCGTCGCTGAAGCTTTCTTT.

The rearrangement uses TRBV5-1 and TRBJ1-2, with D hard to call. Trimming removed 0 bases at V and 2 bases at J, with 11 bases between. Per germline, CDR1 SGHRS and CDR2 YFSETQ. CDR3 length: 15 residues. The CDR3 DNA follows: TGCGCCAGCAGCTTGGTGGCAGAAATGAACTATGGCTACACCTTC. It yields the protein CASSLVAEMNYGYTF.

This clone was detected once. V usage is TRBV2 and J usage is TRBJ2-7; the match to TRBD1 covers 9 bases. The germline V gene encodes CDR1 SNHLY and CDR2 FYNNEI. V was pared by 0 bases and J by 4 bases, with 7 bases of the junction left unmatched. The CDR3 contains 16 residues. For the CDR3, the DNA is TGTGCCAGCAGTGAAGCGGGACAGGGAGATTCTTACGAGCAGTACTTC. This encodes CASSEAGQGDSYEQYF.

The chain carries TRBV7-9 and TRBJ2-1, with D possibly being TRBD1 or TRBD2 (5 bases each). Per germline, CDR1 SEHNR and CDR2 FQNEAQ (reference sequence). Trimming pared 0 bases from V and 5 bases from J, leaving 14 bases between. This CDR3 is 16 amino acids long. CDR3 DNA: TGTGCCAGCAGCTTAGCCGGGGCCATATCCAACAATGAGCAGTTCTTC. Translating it yields CASSLAGAISNNEQFF.

A remark on this clone: The sample holds other DNA sequences that translate to the same CDR3. This chain links TRBV29-1 with TRBJ1-2; tentatively, D is TRBD1 (6 bases). Germline lookup yields CDR1 SQVTM and CDR2 ANQGSEA. This CDR3 has 12 residues. Trimming cost V 3 bases and J 3 bases, with 8 bases left between them. The CDR3 sequence: CSVEGADYGYTF. The CDR3 DNA sequence: TGCAGCGTTGAGGGGGCGGACTATGGCTACACCTTC.

The count of this clone is one. V and J are TRBV29-1 and TRBJ2-2, with D possibly TRBD1 on 7 matching bases. Germline V gene sequence: CDR1 SQVTM, CDR2 ANQGSEA. The CDR3 consists of 16 residues. V gave up 0 bases and J gave up 4 bases, with 15 bases separating them. In DNA, the CDR3 is TGCAGCGTTGAAGATCCAGGAGGGGGCGGCACCGGGGAGCTGTTTTTT. Residues: CSVEDPGGGGTGELFF.

The chain recombines TRBV7-6 with TRBJ2-1, with 14 bases identical to TRBD2. The V segment lost 1 base and the J segment 5 bases; nucleotides outside the gene matches: 4. This CDR3 spans 17 amino acids. Germline V lookup: CDR1 SGHVS, CDR2 FNYEAQ. CDR3 nucleotides: TGTGCCAGCAGCTTAGTGGGACTAGCGGGAGAAGACAATGAGCAGTTCTTC. This encodes CASSLVGLAGEDNEQFF.

This chain joins TRBV6-5 and TRBJ2-5, with a tentative D call TRBD1 (5 bases). Germline lookup yields CDR1 MNHEY and CDR2 SVGAGI. Trimming removed 2 bases at V and 5 bases at J, with 15 bases between. The length of the CDR3 is 15 residues. The CDR3 bases are TGTGCCAGCAGTTACGGTTCAGGGTTTGAGGAGACCCAGTACTTC. Its translation: CASSYGSGFEETQYF.

V is TRBV18 and J is TRBJ2-2, with D possibly TRBD1 on 5 matching bases. This CDR3 is built from 16 residues. The germline V gene encodes CDR1 KGHSH and CDR2 LQKENI. Deletions cut 3 bases from V and 0 bases from J, with 11 bases between. For the CDR3, the DNA is TGTGCCAGCTCACCCTTCCGGACATCGAACACCGGGGAGCTGTTTTTT. Protein product: CASSPFRTSNTGELFF.